The T cell receptor beta chain under discussion was sequenced for a study of blood T cell repertoires in COVID-19. Study context: Acute-phase and convalescent COVID-19 samples originated in the United States, Italy and Spain. PBMCs, B-cell-depleted T cells, or T cells were the source of the cDNA or gDNA that made up the material.

CDR1 and CDR2 from the germline V gene are LNHDA and SQIVND (reference sequence). Trimming took off 6 bases at V and 1 base at J, with 9 bases between the two ends. The CDR3 extends over 13 amino acids. Here immunoSEQ multiplex PCR was the method, and the copy in TCRdb shows in-frame clones only, minus some. The sample yields more than 250,000 clones, more than 80% seen once. The clonotype was recovered from a young man who had recovered from COVID-19. Input material: peripheral blood. V and J are TRBV19 and TRBJ1-2, with D tentatively TRBD1 (6 bases). CDR3 amino acids: CASRGQINYGYTF. The CDR3 bases are TGTGCCAGTAGAGGACAGATTAACTATGGCTACACCTTC.